This record covers a single TCR beta chain. This sample is part of a study of CD8+ T cells in alopecia areata. The CDR3 consists of 18 residues. After removal of 3 bases from V and 0 bases from J, the junction contained 10 bases not matched to a gene. In germline, CDR1 is MNHEY, CDR2 SMNVEV (reference sequence). RNA, once extracted, was reverse transcribed into cDNA for use as the sequencing template. Clones were read by immunoSEQ multiplex PCR, and TCRdb kept only the in-frame ones, dropping some. The sample shows roughly 97,000 clones, approximately 42% of them seen only once. This sequence was found in a human donor with alopecia areata. The V call is TRBV27, the J call TRBJ1-5, with 8 bases matching TRBD1. The sample consisted of CD4+ T cells sorted from blood. CDR3 residues: CASSFTGQGSYSNQPQHF. In nucleotides, the CDR3 is TGTGCCAGCAGTTTCACAGGACAGGGCTCCTATAGCAATCAGCCCCAGCATTTT.